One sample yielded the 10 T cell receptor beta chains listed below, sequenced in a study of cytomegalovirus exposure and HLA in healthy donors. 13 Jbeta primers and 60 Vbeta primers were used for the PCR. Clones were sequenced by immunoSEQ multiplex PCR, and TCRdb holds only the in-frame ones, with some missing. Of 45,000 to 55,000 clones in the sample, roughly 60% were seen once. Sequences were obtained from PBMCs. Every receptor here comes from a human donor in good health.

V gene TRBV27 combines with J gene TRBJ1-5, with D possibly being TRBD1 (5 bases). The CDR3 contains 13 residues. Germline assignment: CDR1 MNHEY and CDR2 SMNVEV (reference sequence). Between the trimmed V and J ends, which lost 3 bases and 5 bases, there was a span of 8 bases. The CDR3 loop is CASSFQGYQPQHF. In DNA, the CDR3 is TGTGCCAGCAGTTTTCAGGGATATCAGCCCCAGCATTTT.

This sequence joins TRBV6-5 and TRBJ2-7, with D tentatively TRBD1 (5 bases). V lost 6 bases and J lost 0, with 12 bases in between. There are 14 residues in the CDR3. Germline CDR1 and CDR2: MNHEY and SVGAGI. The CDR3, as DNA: TGTGCCAGCAGCCCTGACAGAAGCTCCTACGAGCAGTACTTC. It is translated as CASSPDRSSYEQYF.

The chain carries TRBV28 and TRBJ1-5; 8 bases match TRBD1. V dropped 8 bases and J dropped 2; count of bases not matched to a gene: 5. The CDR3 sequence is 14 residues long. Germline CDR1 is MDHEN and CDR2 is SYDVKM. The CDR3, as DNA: TGTGCCAGCCAAACAGGGGGGGGCAATCAGCCCCAGCATTTT. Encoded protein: CASQTGGGNQPQHF.

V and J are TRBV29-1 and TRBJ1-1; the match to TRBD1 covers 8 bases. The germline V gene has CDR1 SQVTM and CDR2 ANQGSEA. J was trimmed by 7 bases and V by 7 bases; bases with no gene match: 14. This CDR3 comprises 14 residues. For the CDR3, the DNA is TGCAGCGCTCGTCCGAGTGACAGGGGAAGTGAAGCTTTCTTT. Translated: CSARPSDRGSEAFF.

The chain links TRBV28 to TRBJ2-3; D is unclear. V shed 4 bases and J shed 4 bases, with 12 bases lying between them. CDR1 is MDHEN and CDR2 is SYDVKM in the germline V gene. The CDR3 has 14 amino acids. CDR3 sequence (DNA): TGTGCCAGCAGTTCCACTTTAGCCCCAGATACGCAGTATTTT. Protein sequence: CASSSTLAPDTQYF.

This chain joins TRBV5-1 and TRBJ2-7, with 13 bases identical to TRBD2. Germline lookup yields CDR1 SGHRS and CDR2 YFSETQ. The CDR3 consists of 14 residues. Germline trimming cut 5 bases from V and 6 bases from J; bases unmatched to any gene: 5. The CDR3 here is CASSRLAGGSEQYF. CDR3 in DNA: TGCGCCAGCAGTAGACTAGCGGGGGGTTCCGAGCAGTACTTC.

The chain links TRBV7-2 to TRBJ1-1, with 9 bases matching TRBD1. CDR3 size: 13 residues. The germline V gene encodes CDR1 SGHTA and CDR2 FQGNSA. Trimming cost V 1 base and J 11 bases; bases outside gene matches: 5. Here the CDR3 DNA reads TGTGCCAGCAGCTTAGGCAACAGGGGGCGGGCTTTCTTT. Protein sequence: CASSLGNRGRAFF.

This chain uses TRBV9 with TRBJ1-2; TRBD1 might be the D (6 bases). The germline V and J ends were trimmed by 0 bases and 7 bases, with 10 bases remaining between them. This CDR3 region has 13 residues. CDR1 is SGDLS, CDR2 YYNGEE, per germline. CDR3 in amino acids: CASSVEGVRGYTF. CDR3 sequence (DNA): TGTGCCAGCAGCGTAGAGGGGGTCCGTGGCTACACCTTC.

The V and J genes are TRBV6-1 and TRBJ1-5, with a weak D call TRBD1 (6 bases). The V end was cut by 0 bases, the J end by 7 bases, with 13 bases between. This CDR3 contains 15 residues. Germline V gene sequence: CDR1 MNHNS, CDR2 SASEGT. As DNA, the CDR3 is TGTGCCAGCAGTGAAGCGCCCAGGGGTGGACAGCCCCAGCATTTT. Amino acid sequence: CASSEAPRGGQPQHF.

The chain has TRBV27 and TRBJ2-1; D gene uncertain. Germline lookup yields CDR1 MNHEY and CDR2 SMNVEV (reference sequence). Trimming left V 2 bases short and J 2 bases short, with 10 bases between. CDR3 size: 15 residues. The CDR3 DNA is TGTGCCAGCAGTTTAAGGCAGGTTCCCTACAATGAGCAGTTCTTC. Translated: CASSLRQVPYNEQFF.